Described below is a single TCR beta chain sequence and its context. This record belongs to a study of cytomegalovirus exposure and HLA in healthy donors. The PCR was carried out with 60 Vbeta primers and 13 Jbeta primers. Sequencing was performed with immunoSEQ multiplex PCR; in TCRdb, only in-frame clones are kept and a portion is missing. The sample lists 120,000 to 150,000 clones, 65% to 85% occurring once. This CDR3 comprises 16 residues. Germline CDR1 reads LGHNA; CDR2 reads YNFKEQ. V lost 0 bases and J lost 8, with 14 bases in between. Sample: PBMCs. This receptor was identified in a woman between 40 and 55 years old in good health and CMV-seropositive. This chain links TRBV4-2 with TRBJ1-6; D gene uncertain. The CDR3 protein is CASSQDLGQAHSPLHF. The CDR3 DNA is TGTGCCAGCAGCCAAGACTTAGGCCAGGCCCATTCACCCCTCCACTTT.